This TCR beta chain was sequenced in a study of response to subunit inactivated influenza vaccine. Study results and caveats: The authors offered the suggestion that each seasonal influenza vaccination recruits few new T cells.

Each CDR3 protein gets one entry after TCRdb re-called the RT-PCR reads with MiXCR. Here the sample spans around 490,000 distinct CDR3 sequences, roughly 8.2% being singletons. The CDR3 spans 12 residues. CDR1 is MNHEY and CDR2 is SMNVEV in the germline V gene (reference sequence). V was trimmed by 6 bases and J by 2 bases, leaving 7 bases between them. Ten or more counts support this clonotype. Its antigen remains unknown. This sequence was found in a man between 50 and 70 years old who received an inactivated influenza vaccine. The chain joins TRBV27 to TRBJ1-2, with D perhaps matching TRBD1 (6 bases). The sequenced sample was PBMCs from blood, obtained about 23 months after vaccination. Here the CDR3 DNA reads TGTGCCAGCAGAGGACAGAACTATGGCTACACCTTC. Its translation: CASRGQNYGYTF.